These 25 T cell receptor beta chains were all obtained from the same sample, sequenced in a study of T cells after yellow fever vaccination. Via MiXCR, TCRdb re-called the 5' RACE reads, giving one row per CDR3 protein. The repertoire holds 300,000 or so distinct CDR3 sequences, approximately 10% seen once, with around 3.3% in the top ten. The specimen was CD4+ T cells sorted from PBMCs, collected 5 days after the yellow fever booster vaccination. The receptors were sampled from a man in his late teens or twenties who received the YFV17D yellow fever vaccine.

CDR3 nucleotide sequence: TGCGCCAGCAGCCAAGAGGCCGGTTCCTCCTACAATGAGCAGTTCTTC. This encodes CASSQEAGSSYNEQFF. This chain connects TRBV4-3 to TRBJ2-1; no firm D call. Trimming shortened V by 0 bases and J by 0 bases, and 9 bases separated the two germline ends. The CDR3 is made up of 16 amino acids. Germline V gene sequence: CDR1 LGHNA, CDR2 YSLEER.

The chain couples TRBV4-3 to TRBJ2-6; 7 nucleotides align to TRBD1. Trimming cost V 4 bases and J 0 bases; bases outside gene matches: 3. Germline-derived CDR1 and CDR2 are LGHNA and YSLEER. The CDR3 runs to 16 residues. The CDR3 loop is CASSPGTASGANVLTF. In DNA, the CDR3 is TGCGCCAGCAGCCCCGGGACAGCCTCTGGGGCCAACGTCCTGACTTTC.

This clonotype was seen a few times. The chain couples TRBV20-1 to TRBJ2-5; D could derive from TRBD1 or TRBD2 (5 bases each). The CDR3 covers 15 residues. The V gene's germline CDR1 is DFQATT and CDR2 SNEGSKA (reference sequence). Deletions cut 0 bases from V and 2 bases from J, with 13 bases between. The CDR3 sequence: CSARDRVWGQETQYF. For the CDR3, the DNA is TGCAGTGCTAGAGATAGGGTTTGGGGGCAAGAGACCCAGTACTTC.

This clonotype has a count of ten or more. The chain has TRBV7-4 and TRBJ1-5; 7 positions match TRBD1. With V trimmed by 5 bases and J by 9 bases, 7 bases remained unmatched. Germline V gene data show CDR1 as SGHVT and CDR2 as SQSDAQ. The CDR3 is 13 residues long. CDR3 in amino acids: CASSRRGWTPQHF. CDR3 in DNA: TGTGCCAGCAGCCGCAGGGGGTGGACGCCCCAGCATTTT.

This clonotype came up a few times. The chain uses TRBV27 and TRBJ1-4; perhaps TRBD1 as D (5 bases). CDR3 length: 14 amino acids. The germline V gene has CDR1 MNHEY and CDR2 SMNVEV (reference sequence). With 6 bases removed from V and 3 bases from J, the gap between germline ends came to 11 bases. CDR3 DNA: TGTGCCAGCAGCGGGAGGGGTTCTAATGAAAAACTGTTTTTT. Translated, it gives CASSGRGSNEKLFF.

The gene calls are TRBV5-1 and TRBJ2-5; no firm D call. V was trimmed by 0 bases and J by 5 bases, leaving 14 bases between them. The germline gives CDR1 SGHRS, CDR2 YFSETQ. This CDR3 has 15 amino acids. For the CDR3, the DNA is TGCGCCAGCAGCTTGGACCCTCAGAGACGGGAGACCCAGTACTTC. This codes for CASSLDPQRRETQYF.

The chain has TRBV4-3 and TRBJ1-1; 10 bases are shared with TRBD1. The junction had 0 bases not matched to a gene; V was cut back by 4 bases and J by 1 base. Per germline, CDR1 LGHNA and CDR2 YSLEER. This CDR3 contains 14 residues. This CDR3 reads CASSRDRGNTEAFF. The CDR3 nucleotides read TGCGCCAGCAGCCGGGACAGGGGGAACACTGAAGCTTTCTTT.

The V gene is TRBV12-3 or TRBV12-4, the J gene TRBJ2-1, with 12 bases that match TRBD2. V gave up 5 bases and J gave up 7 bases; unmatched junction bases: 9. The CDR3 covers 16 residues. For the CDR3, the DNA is TGTGCCAGCAGTCTCCGGACTAGCGGGGAGCTAAATGAGCAGTTCTTC. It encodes CASSLRTSGELNEQFF.

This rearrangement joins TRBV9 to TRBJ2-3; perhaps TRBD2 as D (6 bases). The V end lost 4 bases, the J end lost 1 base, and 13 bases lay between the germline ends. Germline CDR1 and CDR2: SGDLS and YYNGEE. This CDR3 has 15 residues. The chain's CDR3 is CASSPGWGGTDTQYF. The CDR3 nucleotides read TGTGCCAGCAGCCCCGGTTGGGGGGGCACAGATACGCAGTATTTT.

CDR3 sequence: CSASRQALLYNSPLHF. The CDR3 bases are TGCAGTGCTAGTCGACAGGCTCTTCTTTATAATTCACCCCTCCACTTT. This chain joins TRBV20-1 and TRBJ1-6; the D gene is possibly TRBD1 (6 bases). The CDR3 has 16 residues. Deletions cut 3 bases from V and 4 bases from J, with 16 bases between. Germline V lookup: CDR1 DFQATT, CDR2 SNEGSKA (reference sequence).

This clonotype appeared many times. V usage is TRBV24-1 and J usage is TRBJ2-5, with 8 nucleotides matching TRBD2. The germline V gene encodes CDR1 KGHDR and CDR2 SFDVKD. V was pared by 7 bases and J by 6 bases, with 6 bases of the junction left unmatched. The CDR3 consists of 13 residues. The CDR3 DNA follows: TGTGCCACCAGCGACGGGGGGGCCAAGACCCAGTACTTC. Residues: CATSDGGAKTQYF.

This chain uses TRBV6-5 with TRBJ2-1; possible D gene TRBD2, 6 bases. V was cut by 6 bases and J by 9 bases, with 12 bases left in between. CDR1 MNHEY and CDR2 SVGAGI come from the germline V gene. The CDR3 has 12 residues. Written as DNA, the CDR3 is TGTGCCAGCAGCCCCTCGGGGGTTGAGCAGTTCTTC. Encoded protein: CASSPSGVEQFF.

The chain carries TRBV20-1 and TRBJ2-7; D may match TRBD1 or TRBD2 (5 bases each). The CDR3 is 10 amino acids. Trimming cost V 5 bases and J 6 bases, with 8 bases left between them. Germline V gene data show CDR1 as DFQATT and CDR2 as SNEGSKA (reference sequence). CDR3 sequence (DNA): TGCAGTGCTGGGGCGGGCGAGCAGTACTTC. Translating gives CSAGAGEQYF.

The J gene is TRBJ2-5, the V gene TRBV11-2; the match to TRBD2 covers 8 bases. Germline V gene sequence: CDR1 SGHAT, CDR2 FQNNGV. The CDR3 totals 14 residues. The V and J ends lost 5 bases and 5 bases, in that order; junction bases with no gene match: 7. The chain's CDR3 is CASSPGTSTETQYF. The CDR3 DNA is TGTGCCAGCAGCCCCGGGACTAGTACGGAGACCCAGTACTTC.

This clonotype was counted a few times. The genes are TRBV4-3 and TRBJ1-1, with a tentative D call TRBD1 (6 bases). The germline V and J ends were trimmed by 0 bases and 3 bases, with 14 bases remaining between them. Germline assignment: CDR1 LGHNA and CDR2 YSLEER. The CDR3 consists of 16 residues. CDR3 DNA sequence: TGCGCCAGCAGCCAAGATATGGGGGGCATGGACACTGAAGCTTTCTTT. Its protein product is CASSQDMGGMDTEAFF.

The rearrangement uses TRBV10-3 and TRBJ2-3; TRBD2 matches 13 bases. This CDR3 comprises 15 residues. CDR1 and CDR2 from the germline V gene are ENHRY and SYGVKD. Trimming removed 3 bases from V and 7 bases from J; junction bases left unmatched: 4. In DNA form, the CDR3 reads TGTGCCATCAGTGAAACTAGCGGGGGGGCGAATACGCAGTATTTT. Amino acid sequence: CAISETSGGANTQYF.

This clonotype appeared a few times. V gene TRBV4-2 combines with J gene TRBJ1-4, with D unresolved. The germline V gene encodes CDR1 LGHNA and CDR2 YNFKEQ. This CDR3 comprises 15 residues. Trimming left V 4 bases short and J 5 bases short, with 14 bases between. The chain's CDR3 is CASSRNSGLNEKLFF. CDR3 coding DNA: TGTGCCAGCAGCCGCAACAGTGGACTAAATGAAAAACTGTTTTTT.

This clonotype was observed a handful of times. The CDR3 spells CASSSRVTHAGELFF. CDR3 in DNA: TGTGCCAGCAGCTCAAGGGTGACTCACGCCGGGGAGCTGTTTTTT. The chain is built from TRBV11-3 and TRBJ2-2, with unresolved D. There are 15 residues in the CDR3. Germline CDR1 reads SGHNT; CDR2 reads YENEEA. V was pared by 4 bases and J by 6 bases, with 15 bases between.

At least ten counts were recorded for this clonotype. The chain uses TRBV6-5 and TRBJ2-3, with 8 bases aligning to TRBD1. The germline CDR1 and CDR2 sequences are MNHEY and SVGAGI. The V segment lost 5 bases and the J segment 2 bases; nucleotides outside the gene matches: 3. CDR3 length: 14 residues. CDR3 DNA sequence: TGTGCCAGCAGTAACCAGGGGGCCACAGATACGCAGTATTTT. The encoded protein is CASSNQGATDTQYF.

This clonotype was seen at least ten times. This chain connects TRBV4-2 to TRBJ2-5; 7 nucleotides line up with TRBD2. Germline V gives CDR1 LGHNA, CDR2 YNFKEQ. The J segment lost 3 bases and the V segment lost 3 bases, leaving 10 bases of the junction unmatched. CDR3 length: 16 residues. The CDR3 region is CASSQKAGSGEETQYF. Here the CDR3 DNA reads TGTGCCAGCAGCCAGAAGGCGGGAAGCGGGGAAGAGACCCAGTACTTC.

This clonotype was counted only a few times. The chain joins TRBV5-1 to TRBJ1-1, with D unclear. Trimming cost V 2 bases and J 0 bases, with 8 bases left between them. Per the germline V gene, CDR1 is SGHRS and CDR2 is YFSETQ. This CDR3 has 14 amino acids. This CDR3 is CASSFSSMNTEAFF. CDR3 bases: TGCGCCAGCAGCTTCAGTAGCATGAACACTGAAGCTTTCTTT.

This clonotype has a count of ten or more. The CDR3 here is CASSPERQGEAFF. DNA for the CDR3: TGTGCCAGCAGCCCAGAAAGACAGGGTGAAGCTTTCTTT. This rearrangement joins TRBV5-4 to TRBJ1-1, with 7 bases matching TRBD1. Germline CDR1 reads SGHNT; CDR2 reads YYREEE (reference sequence). After removal of 4 bases from V and 7 bases from J, the junction contained 7 bases not matched to a gene. The CDR3 has 13 residues.

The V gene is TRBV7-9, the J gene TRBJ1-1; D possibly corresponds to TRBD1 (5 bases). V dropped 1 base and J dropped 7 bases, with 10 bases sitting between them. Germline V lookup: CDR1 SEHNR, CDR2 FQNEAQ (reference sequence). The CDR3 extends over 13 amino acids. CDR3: CASSLVEGNEAFF. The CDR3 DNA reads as TGTGCCAGCAGCTTAGTGGAGGGGAATGAAGCTTTCTTT.

The CDR3 region has the DNA TGTGCCAGCAGCCAGGGGGAGGGGCCTAGCACAGATACGCAGTATTTT. It codes for CASSQGEGPSTDTQYF. The chain uses TRBV12-3 or TRBV12-4 and TRBJ2-3; D might be TRBD1 or TRBD2, each matching 7 bases. Trimming cost V 6 bases and J 0 bases, with 16 bases left between them. There are 16 residues in the CDR3.

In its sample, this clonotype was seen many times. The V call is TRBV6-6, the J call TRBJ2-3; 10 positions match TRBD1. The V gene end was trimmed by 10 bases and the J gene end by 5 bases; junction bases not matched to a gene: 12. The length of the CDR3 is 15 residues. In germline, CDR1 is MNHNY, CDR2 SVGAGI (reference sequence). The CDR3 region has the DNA TGTGCCACCTCGAGCGGGGACAGGGGAGTAGATACGCAGTATTTT. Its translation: CATSSGDRGVDTQYF.